What follows are 9 T cell receptor beta chains derived from one specimen sequenced in a study of T-cell memory formation after mild COVID-19. MiXCR, run by TCRdb on the 5' RACE reads, gives a single entry per CDR3 protein. The table lists under 250,000 distinct CDR3 sequences, approximately 15% of them singletons. Sequenced sample: PBMCs or a T cell subset sorted from them (not recorded which). The receptors here all came from an adult woman who had mild COVID-19 (a few samples of this study predate the infection). Cell type and time point are not known.

The V call is TRBV7-3, the J call TRBJ2-1; D might be TRBD1 (5 bases). This CDR3 region has 16 residues. V lost 4 bases, J lost 4 bases, and 17 bases lay in between. CDR1 SGHTA and CDR2 FQGTGA come from the germline V gene. The CDR3 nucleotides read TGTGCCAGCAGCTCCAACACAAGGGGCTTTTACAATGAGCAGTTCTTC. Protein product: CASSSNTRGFYNEQFF.

The gene calls are TRBV7-3 and TRBJ2-3, with D perhaps TRBD1 or TRBD2 (6 bases each). Trimming stripped 1 base from V and 3 bases from J, with 14 bases between. The CDR3 is 16 residues long. Per germline, CDR1 SGHTA and CDR2 FQGTGA. CDR3 protein: CASSLIGGTKTDTQYF. For the CDR3, the DNA is TGTGCCAGCAGCTTAATAGGCGGGACAAAGACAGATACGCAGTATTTT.

This clonotype was observed at least ten times. The rearrangement links TRBV5-8 to TRBJ2-5; D not certain. The CDR3 has 11 amino acids. The V and J ends lost 3 bases and 5 bases respectively, with 5 bases between them. CDR1 is SGHTS and CDR2 is YDEGEE in the germline V gene. DNA of the CDR3: TGTGCCAGCAGCTCCTTGGAGACCCAGTACTTC. Amino acid sequence: CASSSLETQYF.

This clonotype was detected only a few times. This chain uses TRBV12-3 or TRBV12-4 with TRBJ2-1; 12 bases are a match to TRBD2. J was trimmed by 13 bases and V by 8 bases; bases with no gene match: 9. This CDR3 spans 13 amino acids. For the CDR3, the DNA is TGTGCCAGCCTGGCTAGCGGGGGGGCAGGTCAGTTCTTC. Its translation is CASLASGGAGQFF.

This clonotype was recorded once. For the CDR3, the DNA is TGTGCCAGCAGTGGAGGGGGCATTGAAGCTTTCTTT. Its translation: CASSGGGIEAFF. The chain combines TRBV25-1 with TRBJ1-1; 7 bases are shared with TRBD1. Germline V gene sequence: CDR1 MGHDK, CDR2 SYGVNS. V lost 4 bases, J lost 7 bases, and 3 bases stayed unmatched. The CDR3 spans 12 residues.

This sequence joins TRBV29-1 and TRBJ2-7; D gene uncertain. Germline assignment: CDR1 SQVTM and CDR2 ANQGSEA. The ends were cut back, 4 bases at V and 2 bases at J, with 6 bases in the middle. The CDR3 has 11 residues. CDR3 DNA: TGCAGCGTTGTCGTGGCCTACGAGCAGTACTTC. It is translated as CSVVVAYEQYF.

This clonotype occurred many times. The chain uses TRBV11-2 and TRBJ2-2; 7 nucleotides align to TRBD1. V lost 2 bases and J lost 4; bases outside the gene matches: 10. Germline V lookup: CDR1 SGHAT, CDR2 FQNNGV. The CDR3 is made up of 17 amino acids. CDR3 protein: CASSLSRDRVRTGELFF. CDR3 nucleotides: TGTGCCAGCAGCTTAAGTCGCGACAGGGTGCGCACCGGGGAGCTGTTTTTT.

This clonotype occurred a few times. The chain carries TRBV6-1 and TRBJ2-7, with D tentatively TRBD2 (5 bases). In germline, CDR1 is MNHNS, CDR2 SASEGT. V lost 1 base and J lost 7, with 11 bases in between. The CDR3 loop spans 13 amino acids. The CDR3 nucleotides read TGTGCCAGCAGTGAAGAGAGTGGCGGGGAGCAGTACTTC. Protein: CASSEESGGEQYF.

This sequence joins TRBV27 and TRBJ1-3, with 7 nucleotides matching TRBD1. This CDR3 is 16 amino acids long. Germline CDR1 reads MNHEY; CDR2 reads SMNVEV (reference sequence). V was pared by 5 bases and J by 4 bases, with 11 bases of the junction left unmatched. CDR3 in amino acids: CASSPDLGTAGNTIYF. The CDR3 region has the DNA TGTGCCAGCAGTCCCGACCTTGGGACAGCCGGAAACACCATATATTTT.